This T cell receptor beta chain was identified in a study of T cells in Graves' hyperthyroidism and ophthalmopathy. Overall study: Peripheral blood samples were taken at initial diagnosis, prior to any treatment.

This clonotype was counted many times. Its antigen is currently unknown. The TCR beta CDR3 regions underwent amplification using RNA transcripts as the source. TCR CDR3 regions were first amplified by RT-PCR with HTBI primers. TCRdb passed the multiplex PCR reads through MiXCR, listing each CDR3 protein once. The sample lists about 600,000 distinct CDR3 sequences; around 14% were seen once. Ophthalmopathy in the patients scored at least 3 on Clinical Activity Score and at least 4 on NOSPECS grade, lasting under 3 months. General observations from the study: Blood samples included most of the expanded thyroid clonotypes exceeding 0.001. Median prediction lead before ophthalmopathy onset was around seven months with the model.

From germline, CDR1 is SGHVS and CDR2 FNYEAQ. The CDR3 length is 14 residues. Trimming cost V 5 bases and J 3 bases, with 14 bases left between them. Sequencing used blood. The V and J genes are TRBV7-6 and TRBJ2-7, with D perhaps TRBD1 (5 bases). This sequence originates from a woman aged 18-29 years with Graves' ophthalmopathy. CDR3 DNA: TGTGCCAGCAGCCCAGGTCCCCAGGGCTACGAGCAGTACTTC. Encoded protein: CASSPGPQGYEQYF. The full variable domain, with the rest looked up from reference TRBV7-6 and TRBJ2-7, is GAGVSQSPRYKVTKRGQDVALRCDPISGHVSLYWYRQALGQGPEFLTYFNYEAQQDKSGLPNDRFSAERPEGSISTLTIQRTEQRDSAMYRCASSPGPQGYEQYFGPGTRLTVT.